The T cell receptor beta chain described here comes from a study of radiotherapy plus CTLA-4 blockade in lung cancer. Study context: The study recorded objective responses in 15% to 20% of patients and disease control in roughly 34%.

Chemo-refractory metastatic non-small-cell lung cancer patients received focal radiation with ipilimumab CTLA-4 blockade. Remarks on this clone: Its antigen is not identified.

TCRdb's table, derived via immunoSEQ multiplex PCR, lists solely in-frame clones and lacks some. Seen here are 55,000 to 80,000 clones, about 80% observed once, and the top ten hold under 9%. Regarding the study as a whole: With interferon-beta, early dynamics of blood T cell clones were reported to best predict response. Blood TCR clones of tumor origin expanded after radiotherapy plus ipilimumab.

The V gene lost 10 bases and the J gene lost 8 bases, with 24 bases spanning the gap. Germline V gene sequence: CDR1 SNHLY, CDR2 FYNNEI. The CDR3 covers 15 residues. The sample in question was peripheral blood, obtained from a patient treated with radiotherapy plus ipilimumab. The J gene is TRBJ2-1, the V gene TRBV2, with D perhaps matching TRBD1 (5 bases). The sequence derives from a human donor with non-small cell lung cancer who had a complete response to radiotherapy plus ipilimumab. DNA for the CDR3: TGTGCCACCGAAAGGGGCCAAGTATATTCGGATGAGCAGTTCTTC. This translates into CATERGQVYSDEQFF.